This T cell receptor (beta chain) was captured by sequencing in a study of human T cells and chemical hapten exposure. Germline V gene lookup returns CDR1 LGHNA and CDR2 YNFKEQ. V was shortened by 3 bases and J by 6 bases, with 13 bases between the two germline ends. CDR3 length: 14 amino acids. TCRdb analysed the RACE reads with MiXCR anew, one entry per CDR3 protein. This sample has approximately 350,000 distinct CDR3 sequences, with roughly 6.3% found just once. This clonotype was detected many times. The time point here: patch test 2, 6 weeks after DPC sensitization. As to treatment: therapeutic diphenylcyclopropenone sensitization with weekly scalp DPC.

This sequence originates from a young woman with alopecia areata. Some clones in this sample may be carry-over from other donors' samples. The source was whole blood, collected in connection with sensitization to the hapten diphenylcyclopropenone (DPC). This chain joins TRBV4-2 and TRBJ2-3; D call uncertain. The CDR3 loop is CASSHDLSIDTQYF. The CDR3 nucleotides are TGTGCCAGCAGCCACGACCTCAGCATCGATACGCAGTATTTT.